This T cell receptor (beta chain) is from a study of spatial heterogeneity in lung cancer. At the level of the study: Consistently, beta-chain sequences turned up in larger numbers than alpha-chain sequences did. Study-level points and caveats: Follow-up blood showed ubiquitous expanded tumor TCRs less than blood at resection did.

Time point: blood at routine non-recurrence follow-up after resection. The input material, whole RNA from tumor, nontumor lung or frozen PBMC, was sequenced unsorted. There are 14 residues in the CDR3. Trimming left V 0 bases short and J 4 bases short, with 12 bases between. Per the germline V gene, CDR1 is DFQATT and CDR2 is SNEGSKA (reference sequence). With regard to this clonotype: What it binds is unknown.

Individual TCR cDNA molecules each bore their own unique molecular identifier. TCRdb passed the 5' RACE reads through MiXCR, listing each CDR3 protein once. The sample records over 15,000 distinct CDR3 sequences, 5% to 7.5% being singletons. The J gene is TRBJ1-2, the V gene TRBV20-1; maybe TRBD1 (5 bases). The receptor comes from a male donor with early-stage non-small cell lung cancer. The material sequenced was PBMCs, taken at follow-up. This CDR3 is CSAREVREGYGYTF. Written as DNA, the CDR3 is TGCAGTGCTAGAGAGGTCAGGGAGGGCTATGGCTACACCTTC.